One sample yielded the 5 T cell receptor beta chains listed below, sequenced in a study of blood T cell repertoires in COVID-19. The protocol was immunoSEQ multiplex PCR, while the TCRdb copy is restricted to in-frame clones and leaves out a portion. The sample lists 200,000 to 250,000 clones, 80% to 90% seen once, with over 3% in the top ten. Sequenced input: PBMCs or T cells enriched from blood (not recorded which). Receptors were obtained from a woman in her thirties or forties with acute COVID-19.

A word on this clone: This same CDR3 is encoded by further DNA sequences in the sample. V is TRBV19 and J is TRBJ1-2; TRBD1 matches 8 bases. The CDR3 runs 14 residues. The germline gives CDR1 LNHDA, CDR2 SQIVND (reference sequence). J gave up 4 bases and V 6 bases, and 7 bases lay outside the gene matches. The CDR3 DNA is TGTGCCAGTAGCCCCAGGGGGCAGGGCTATGGCTACACCTTC. Its protein product is CASSPRGQGYGYTF.

The chain joins TRBV5-5 to TRBJ1-4, with 9 bases aligning to TRBD1. Germline values: CDR1 SGHKS, CDR2 YYEKEE (reference sequence). The CDR3 is 16 amino acids. V was clipped by 1 base and J by 8 bases; unmatched bases: 9. The CDR3 region is CASSLSPGQGREKLFF. The CDR3 nucleotides read TGTGCCAGCAGCTTGAGCCCGGGACAGGGAAGGGAAAAACTGTTTTTT.

The V call is TRBV9, the J call TRBJ1-2; 7 positions agree with TRBD1. Unmatched junction bases numbered 9, after V lost 0 bases and J lost 13 bases. Germline values: CDR1 SGDLS, CDR2 YYNGEE. The CDR3 runs 13 residues. Here the CDR3 DNA reads TGTGCCAGCAGCGTAGCGGGACAGTACCCATCCACCTTC. Its protein product is CASSVAGQYPSTF.

The rearrangement uses TRBV19 and TRBJ1-2; D may be TRBD1 (5 bases). The length of the CDR3 is 14 residues. From germline, CDR1 is LNHDA and CDR2 SQIVND (reference sequence). V gave up 6 bases and J gave up 6 bases, with 17 bases separating them. CDR3 residues: CASRLTRTFHGYTF. The CDR3 DNA follows: TGTGCCAGTAGATTGACCAGGACATTCCATGGCTACACCTTC.

CDR3 nucleotide sequence: TGTGCCAGCAGCTTACCCTCGGGAGGGGCCAACAATGAGCAGTTCTTC. Translated: CASSLPSGGANNEQFF. This chain joins TRBV7-2 and TRBJ2-1; 8 bases align to TRBD2. Losses at the gene ends were 2 bases for V and 5 bases for J; bases not matched to a gene: 8. The CDR3 consists of 16 residues. Per germline, CDR1 SGHTA and CDR2 FQGNSA. The variable domain in full, with the rest retrieved from reference TRBV7-2 and TRBJ2-1, is GAGVSQSPSNKVTEKGKDVELRCDPISGHTALYWYRQSLGQGLEFLIYFQGNSAPDKSGLPSDRFSAERTGGSVSTLTIQRTQQEDSAVYLCASSLPSGGANNEQFFGPGTRLTVL.